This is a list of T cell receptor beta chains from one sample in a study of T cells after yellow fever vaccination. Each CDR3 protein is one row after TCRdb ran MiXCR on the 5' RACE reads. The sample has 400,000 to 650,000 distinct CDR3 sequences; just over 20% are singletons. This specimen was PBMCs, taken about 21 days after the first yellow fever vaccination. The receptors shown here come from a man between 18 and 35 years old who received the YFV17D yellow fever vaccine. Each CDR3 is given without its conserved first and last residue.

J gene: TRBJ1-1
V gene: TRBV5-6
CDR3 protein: ASRGTGLNTEAF

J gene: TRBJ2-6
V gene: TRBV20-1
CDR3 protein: SAVAGGPGANVLT

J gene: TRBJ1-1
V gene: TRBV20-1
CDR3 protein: SAPKGLGLNTEAF

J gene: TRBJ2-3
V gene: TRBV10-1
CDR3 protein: ASSDNRAADTQY

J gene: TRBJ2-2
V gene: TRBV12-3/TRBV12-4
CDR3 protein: ASTDNAGAGELF

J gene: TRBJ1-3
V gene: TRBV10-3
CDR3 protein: ATTRDNSGNTIY

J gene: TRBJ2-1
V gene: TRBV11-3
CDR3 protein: ASSFDRGGYNEQF

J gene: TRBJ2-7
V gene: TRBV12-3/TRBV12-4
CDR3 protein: ASSLSTEHLY

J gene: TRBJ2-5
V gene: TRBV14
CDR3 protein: ASRRQGGETQY

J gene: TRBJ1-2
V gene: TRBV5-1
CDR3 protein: ASSLTQAANYGYT

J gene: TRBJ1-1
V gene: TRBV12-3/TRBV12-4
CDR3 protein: ASGDSTNTEAF

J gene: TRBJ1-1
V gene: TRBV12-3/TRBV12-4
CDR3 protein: ASVLGSENTEAF

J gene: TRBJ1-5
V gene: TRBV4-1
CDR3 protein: ASSSDRAYQPQH

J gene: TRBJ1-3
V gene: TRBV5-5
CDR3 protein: ASSDIGTGNTIY

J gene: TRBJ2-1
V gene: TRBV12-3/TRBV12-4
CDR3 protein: ASSLSGGDDEQF

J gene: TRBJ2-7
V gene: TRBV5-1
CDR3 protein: ASRPFGDYEQY

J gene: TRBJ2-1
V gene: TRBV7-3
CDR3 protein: ASSSGGNNEQF

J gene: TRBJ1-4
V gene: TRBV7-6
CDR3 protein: ASSFSTGLNEKLF

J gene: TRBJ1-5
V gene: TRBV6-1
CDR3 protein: ASSPLGVIQPQH

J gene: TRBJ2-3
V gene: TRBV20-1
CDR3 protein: SARDRLVTNTQY

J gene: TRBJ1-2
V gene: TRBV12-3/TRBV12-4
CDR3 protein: ASSLNLPGDPYGYT

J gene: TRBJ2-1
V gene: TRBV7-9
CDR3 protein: ASTPPLAGNNEQF

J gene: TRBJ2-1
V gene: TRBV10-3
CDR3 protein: AIRGDRYNEQF

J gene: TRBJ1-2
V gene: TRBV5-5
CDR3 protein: ASTPTPGRSIYGYT

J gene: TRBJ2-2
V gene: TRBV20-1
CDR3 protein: SASGGAGNTGELF

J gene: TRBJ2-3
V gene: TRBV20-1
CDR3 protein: SARDGLAGGTDTQY

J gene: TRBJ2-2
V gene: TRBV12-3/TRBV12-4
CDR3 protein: ASSLGSATGELF

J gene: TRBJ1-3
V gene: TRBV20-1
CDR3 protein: SAKAPGNTIY